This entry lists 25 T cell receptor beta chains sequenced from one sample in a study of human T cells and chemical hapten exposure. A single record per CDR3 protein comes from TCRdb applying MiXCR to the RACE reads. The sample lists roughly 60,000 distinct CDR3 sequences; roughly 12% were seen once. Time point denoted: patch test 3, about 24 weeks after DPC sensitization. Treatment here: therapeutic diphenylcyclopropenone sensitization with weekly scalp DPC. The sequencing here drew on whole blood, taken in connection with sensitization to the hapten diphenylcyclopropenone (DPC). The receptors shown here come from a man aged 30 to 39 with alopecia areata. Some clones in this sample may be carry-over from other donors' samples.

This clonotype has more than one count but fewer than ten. The CDR3 sequence: CASSGRGREGNQPQHF. The CDR3 DNA is TGTGCCAGCAGCGGTAGGGGCAGGGAGGGCAATCAGCCCCAGCATTTT. The V gene is TRBV3-1, the J gene TRBJ1-5; the D gene is possibly TRBD1 (5 bases). The CDR3 is made up of 16 amino acids. V lost 5 bases and J lost 2, with 16 bases in between. Per germline, CDR1 LGHDT and CDR2 YNNKEL (reference sequence).

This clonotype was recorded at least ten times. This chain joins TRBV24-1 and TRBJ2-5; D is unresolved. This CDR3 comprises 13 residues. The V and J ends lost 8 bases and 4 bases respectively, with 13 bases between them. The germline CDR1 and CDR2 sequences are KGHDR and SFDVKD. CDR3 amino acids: CATMPPNGETQYF. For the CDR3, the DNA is TGTGCCACCATGCCCCCGAATGGAGAGACCCAGTACTTC.

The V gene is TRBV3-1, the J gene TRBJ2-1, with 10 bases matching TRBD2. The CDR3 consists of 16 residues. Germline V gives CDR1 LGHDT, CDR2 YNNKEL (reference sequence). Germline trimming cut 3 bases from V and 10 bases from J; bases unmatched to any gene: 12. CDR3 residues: CASSQGSSGGSREQFF. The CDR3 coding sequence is TGTGCCAGCAGCCAGGGAAGTAGCGGGGGGTCAAGGGAGCAGTTCTTC.

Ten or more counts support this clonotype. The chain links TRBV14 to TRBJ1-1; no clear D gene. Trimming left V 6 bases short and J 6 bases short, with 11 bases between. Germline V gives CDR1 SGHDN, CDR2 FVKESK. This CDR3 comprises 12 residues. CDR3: CASRNLGAEAFF. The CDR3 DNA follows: TGTGCCAGCAGAAACCTGGGCGCTGAAGCTTTCTTT.

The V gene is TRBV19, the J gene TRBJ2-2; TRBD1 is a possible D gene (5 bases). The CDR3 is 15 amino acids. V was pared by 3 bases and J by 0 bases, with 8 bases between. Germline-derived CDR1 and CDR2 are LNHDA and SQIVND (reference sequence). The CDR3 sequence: CASSIDRANTGELFF. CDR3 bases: TGTGCCAGTAGTATCGACAGAGCGAACACCGGGGAGCTGTTTTTT.

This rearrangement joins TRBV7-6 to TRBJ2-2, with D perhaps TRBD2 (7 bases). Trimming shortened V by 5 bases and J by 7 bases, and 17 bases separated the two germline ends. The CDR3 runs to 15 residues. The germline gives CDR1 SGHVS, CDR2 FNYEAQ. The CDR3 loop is CASSLRGGYDGELFF. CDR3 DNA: TGTGCCAGCAGCCTCAGGGGAGGGTATGACGGGGAGCTGTTTTTT.

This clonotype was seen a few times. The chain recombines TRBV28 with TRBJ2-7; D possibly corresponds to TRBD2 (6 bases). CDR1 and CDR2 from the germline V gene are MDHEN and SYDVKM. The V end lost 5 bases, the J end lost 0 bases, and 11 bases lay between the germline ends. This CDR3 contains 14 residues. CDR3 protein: CASSRGMSSYEQYF. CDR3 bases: TGTGCCAGCAGTCGGGGGATGAGCTCCTACGAGCAGTACTTC.

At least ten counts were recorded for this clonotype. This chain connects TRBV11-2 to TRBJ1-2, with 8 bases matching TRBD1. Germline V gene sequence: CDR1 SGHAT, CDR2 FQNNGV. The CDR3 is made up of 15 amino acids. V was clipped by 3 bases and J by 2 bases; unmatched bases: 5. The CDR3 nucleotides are TGTGCCAGCAGCTTGGGACAGGCGAGAAACTATGGCTACACCTTC. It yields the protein CASSLGQARNYGYTF.

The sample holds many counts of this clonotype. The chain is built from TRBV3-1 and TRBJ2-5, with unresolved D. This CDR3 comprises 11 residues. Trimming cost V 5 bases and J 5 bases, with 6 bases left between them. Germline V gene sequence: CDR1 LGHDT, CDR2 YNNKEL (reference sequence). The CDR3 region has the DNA TGTGCCAGCAGCTCCCTCGAGACCCAGTACTTC. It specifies CASSSLETQYF.

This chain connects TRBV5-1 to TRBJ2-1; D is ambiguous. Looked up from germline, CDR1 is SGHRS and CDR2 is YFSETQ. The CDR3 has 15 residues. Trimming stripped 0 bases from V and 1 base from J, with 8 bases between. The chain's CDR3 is CASSLGQESYNEQFF. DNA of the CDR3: TGCGCCAGCAGCTTGGGGCAGGAATCCTACAATGAGCAGTTCTTC.

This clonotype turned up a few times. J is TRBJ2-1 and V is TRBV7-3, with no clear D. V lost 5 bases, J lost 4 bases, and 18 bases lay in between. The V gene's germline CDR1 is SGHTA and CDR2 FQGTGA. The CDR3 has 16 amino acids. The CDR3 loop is CASSPYRAGKYNEQFF. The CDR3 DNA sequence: TGTGCCAGCAGCCCCTACCGTGCAGGAAAATACAATGAGCAGTTCTTC.

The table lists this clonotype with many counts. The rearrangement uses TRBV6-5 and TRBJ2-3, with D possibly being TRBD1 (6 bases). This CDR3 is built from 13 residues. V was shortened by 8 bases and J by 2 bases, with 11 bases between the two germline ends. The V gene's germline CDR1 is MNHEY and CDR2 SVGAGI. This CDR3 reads CASGYRVTDTQYF. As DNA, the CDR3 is TGTGCCAGCGGATACAGGGTCACAGATACGCAGTATTTT.

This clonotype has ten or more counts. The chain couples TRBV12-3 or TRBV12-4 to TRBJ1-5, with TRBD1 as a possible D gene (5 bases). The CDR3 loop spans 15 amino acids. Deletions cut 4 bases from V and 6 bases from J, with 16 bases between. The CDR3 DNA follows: TGTGCCAGCAGTTCAACCCTCGAGGACACTCAGCCCCAGCATTTT. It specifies CASSSTLEDTQPQHF.

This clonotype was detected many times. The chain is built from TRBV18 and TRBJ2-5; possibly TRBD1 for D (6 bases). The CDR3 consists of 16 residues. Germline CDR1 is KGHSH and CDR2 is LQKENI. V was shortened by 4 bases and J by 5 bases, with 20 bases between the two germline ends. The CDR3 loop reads CASSQRLSRDIETQYF. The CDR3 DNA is TGTGCCAGCTCACAAAGACTATCCCGGGACATCGAGACCCAGTACTTC. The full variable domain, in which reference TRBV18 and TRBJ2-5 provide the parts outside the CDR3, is NAGVMQNPRHLVRRRGQEARLRCSPMKGHSHVYWYRQLPEEGLKFMVYLQKENIIDESGMPKERFSAEFPKEGPSILRIQQVVRGDSAAYFCASSQRLSRDIETQYFGPGTRLLVL.

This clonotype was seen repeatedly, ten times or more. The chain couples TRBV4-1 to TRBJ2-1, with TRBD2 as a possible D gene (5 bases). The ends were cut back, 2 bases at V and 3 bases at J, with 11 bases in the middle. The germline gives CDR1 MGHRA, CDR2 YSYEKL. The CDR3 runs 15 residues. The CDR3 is CASSQIGVRYNEQFF. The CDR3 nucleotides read TGCGCCAGCAGCCAAATCGGGGTCCGCTACAATGAGCAGTTCTTC.

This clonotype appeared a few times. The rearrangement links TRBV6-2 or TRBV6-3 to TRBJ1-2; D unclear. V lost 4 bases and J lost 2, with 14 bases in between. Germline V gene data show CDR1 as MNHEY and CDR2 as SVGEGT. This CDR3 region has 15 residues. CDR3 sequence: CASSSPLQRNYGYTF. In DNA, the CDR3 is TGTGCCAGCAGTTCCCCCCTACAGCGAAACTATGGCTACACCTTC.

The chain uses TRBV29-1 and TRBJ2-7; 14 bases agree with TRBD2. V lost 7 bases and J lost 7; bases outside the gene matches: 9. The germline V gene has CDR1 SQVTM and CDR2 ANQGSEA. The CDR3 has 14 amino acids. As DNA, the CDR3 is TGCAGCGCTGTGGGACTAGCGGGGGCCAGGGAGCAGTACTTC. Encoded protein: CSAVGLAGAREQYF.

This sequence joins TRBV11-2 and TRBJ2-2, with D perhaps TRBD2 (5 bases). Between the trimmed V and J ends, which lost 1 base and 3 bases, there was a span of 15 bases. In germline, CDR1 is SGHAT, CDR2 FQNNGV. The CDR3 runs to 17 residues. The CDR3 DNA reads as TGTGCCAGCAGCTTAGCGATCGGGAATTCTCACACCGGGGAGCTGTTTTTT. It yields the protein CASSLAIGNSHTGELFF.

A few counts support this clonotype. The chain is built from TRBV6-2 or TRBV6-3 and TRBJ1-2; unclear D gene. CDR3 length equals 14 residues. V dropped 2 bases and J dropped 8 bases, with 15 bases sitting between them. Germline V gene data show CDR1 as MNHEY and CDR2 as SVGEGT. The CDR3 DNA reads TGTGCCAGCAGTTACGAGGAGGCCGGGAGAGGCTACACCTTC. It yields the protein CASSYEEAGRGYTF.

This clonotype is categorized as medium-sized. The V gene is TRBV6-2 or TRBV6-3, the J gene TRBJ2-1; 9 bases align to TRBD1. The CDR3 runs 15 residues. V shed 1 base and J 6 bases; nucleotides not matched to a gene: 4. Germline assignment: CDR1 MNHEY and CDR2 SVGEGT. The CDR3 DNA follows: TGTGCCAGCAGTTACTTACAGGGGGCAATCAATGAGCAGTTCTTC. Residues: CASSYLQGAINEQFF.

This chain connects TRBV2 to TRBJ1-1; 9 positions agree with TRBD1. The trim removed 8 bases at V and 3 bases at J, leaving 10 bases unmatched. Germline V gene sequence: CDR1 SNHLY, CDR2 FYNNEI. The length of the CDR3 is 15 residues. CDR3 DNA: TGTGCCAGCTATGGACAGGGGCGAGGTGACACTGAAGCTTTCTTT. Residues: CASYGQGRGDTEAFF. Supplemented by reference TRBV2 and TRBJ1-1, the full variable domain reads EPEVTQTPSHQVTQMGQEVILRCVPISNHLYFYWYRQILGQKVEFLVSFYNNEISEKSEIFDDQFSVERPDGSNFTLKIRSTKLEDSAMYFCASYGQGRGDTEAFFGQGTRLTVV.

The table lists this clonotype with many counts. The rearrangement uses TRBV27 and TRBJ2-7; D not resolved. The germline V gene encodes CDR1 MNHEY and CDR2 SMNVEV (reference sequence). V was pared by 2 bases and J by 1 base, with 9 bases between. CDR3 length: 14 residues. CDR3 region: CASSLNLGSYEQYF. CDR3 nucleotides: TGTGCCAGCAGTTTAAACCTGGGGTCCTACGAGCAGTACTTC.

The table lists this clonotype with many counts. CDR3 coding DNA: TGTGCCAGCAGCAAACCTGCTCGGGAGCGGGGGCAGGGCGGGGAGCTGTTTTTT. As protein: CASSKPARERGQGGELFF. This chain joins TRBV28 and TRBJ2-2, with 8 bases that match TRBD2. The CDR3 is 18 residues long. The V and J ends lost 6 bases and 7 bases, in that order; junction bases with no gene match: 19. Germline values: CDR1 MDHEN, CDR2 SYDVKM.

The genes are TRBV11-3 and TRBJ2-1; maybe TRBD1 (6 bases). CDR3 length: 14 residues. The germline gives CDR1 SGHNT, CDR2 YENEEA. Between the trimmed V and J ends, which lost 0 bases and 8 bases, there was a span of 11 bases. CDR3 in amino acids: CASSLDGQTDEQFF. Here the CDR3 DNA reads TGTGCCAGCAGCTTAGATGGACAGACCGATGAGCAGTTCTTC.

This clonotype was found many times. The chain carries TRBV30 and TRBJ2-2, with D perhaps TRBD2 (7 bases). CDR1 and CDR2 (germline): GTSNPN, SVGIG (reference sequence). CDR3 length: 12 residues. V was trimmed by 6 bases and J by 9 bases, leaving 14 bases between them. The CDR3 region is CACPGGARELFF. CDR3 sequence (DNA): TGTGCCTGCCCTGGGGGGGCCCGGGAGCTGTTTTTT.